This T cell receptor (beta chain) was sequenced for a study of OX40 agonist ivuxolimab in advanced cancers. Study-wide results and caveats: Blood T cells, both CD4+ and CD8+, expanded clonally by week 6 at 0.1 to 3.0 mg/kg. It was not determined which antigens were specifically recognized by the peripheral T cells that had undergone clonal expansion.

Concerning this clone itself: What it recognizes is unknown.

Germline-derived CDR1 and CDR2 are GTSNPN and SVGIG (reference sequence). The CDR3 runs to 16 residues. V was clipped by 0 bases and J by 2 bases, with 16 bases between them. Sequenced by immunoSEQ multiplex PCR; TCRdb stores in-frame clones only, minus some. The table includes around 30,000 clones, 80% to 95% detected once. This specimen was CD4+ or CD8+ T cells sorted from blood, taken in a trial of the OX40 agonist ivuxolimab. This chain joins TRBV30 and TRBJ1-1; D not certain. This TCR was recovered from an adult with an advanced solid tumor such as melanoma, head and neck, liver or kidney cancer. In DNA, the CDR3 is TGTGCCTGGAGTGTACGTCCGGGAATGAGTAACACTGAAGCTTTCTTT. It specifies CAWSVRPGMSNTEAFF.